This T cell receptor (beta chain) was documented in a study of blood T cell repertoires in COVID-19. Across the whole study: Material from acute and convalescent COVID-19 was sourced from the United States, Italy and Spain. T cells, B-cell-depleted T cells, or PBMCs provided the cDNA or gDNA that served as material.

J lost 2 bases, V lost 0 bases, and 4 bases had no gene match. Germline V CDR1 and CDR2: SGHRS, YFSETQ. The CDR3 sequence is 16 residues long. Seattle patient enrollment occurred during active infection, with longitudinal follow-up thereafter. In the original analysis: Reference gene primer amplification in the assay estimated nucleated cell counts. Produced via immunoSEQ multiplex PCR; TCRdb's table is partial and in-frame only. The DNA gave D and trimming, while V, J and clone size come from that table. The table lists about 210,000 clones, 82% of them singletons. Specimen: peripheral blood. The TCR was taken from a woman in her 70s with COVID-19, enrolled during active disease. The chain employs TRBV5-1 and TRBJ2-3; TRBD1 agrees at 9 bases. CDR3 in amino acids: CASSLAGTGNTDTQYF. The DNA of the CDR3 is TGCGCCAGCAGCTTGGCCGGGACAGGGAACACAGATACGCAGTATTTT.